This T cell receptor (beta chain) emerged from a study of T-cell reconstitution after alpha-beta-depleted transplantation in children. Germline V gene sequence: CDR1 LGHNA, CDR2 YSLEER. Trimming at V came to 2 bases and at J to 8 bases, leaving 9 bases not matched to a gene. CDR3 length equals 15 residues. Overall study results and limits: Alpha-beta T cells about two months after transplant reportedly derived from several hundred expanded graft clones. T-cell counts and diversity were attributed mostly to newly produced T cells one year after transplant.

The TCRbeta library incorporated unique molecular identifiers. TCRdb reprocessed the PCR reads with MiXCR, giving one entry per CDR3 protein. The sample consists of about 980,000 distinct CDR3 sequences, about 26% of them appearing once. Of note for this clonotype: Its target is not known.

The source was PBMCs, mostly from graft donor cells, collected 360 days after TCRalphabeta/CD19-depleted stem cell transplant. The origin of this receptor is a boy under two years old who had a stem cell transplant for SCID, so the T cells may come from the graft donor. J is TRBJ1-2 and V is TRBV4-3, with 9 positions matching TRBD1. Written as DNA, the CDR3 is TGCGCCAGCAGCCAATGGCCGGGACAGGGATTCGGCTACACCTTC. Translating gives CASSQWPGQGFGYTF.